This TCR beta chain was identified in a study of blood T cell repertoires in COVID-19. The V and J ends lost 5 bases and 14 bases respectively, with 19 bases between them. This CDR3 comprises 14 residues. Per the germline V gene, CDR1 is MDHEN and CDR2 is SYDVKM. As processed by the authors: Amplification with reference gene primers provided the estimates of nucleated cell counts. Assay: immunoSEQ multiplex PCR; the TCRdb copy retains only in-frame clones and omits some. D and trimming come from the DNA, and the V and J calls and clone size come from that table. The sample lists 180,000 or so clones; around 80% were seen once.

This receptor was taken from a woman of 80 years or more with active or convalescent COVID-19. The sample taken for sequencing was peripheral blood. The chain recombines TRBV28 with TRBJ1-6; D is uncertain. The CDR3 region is CASSNAPDPRALHF. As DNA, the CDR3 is TGTGCCAGCAGTAACGCTCCCGACCCCCGGGCCCTCCACTTT.